Described below is a single T cell receptor (beta chain) sequence and its context. Germline trimming cut 5 bases from V and 10 bases from J; bases unmatched to any gene: 10. The germline V gene encodes CDR1 SGHAT and CDR2 FQNNGV. The CDR3 sequence is 14 residues long. This specimen comes from a study of blood T cell repertoires in COVID-19. On the study more broadly: Both acute and convalescent COVID-19 samples were obtained from the United States, Italy and Spain. In each case, the material was cDNA or gDNA derived from T cells, B-cell-depleted T cells, or PBMCs.

Produced via immunoSEQ multiplex PCR; TCRdb's table is partial and in-frame only. Found here are roughly 80,000 clones, 75% to 85% of them singletons; the top ten hold 25% to 35%. The sample taken for sequencing was peripheral blood. The clonotype was recovered from a woman of 80 years or more with acute or convalescent COVID-19. V usage is TRBV11-2 and J usage is TRBJ2-7; 11 bases match TRBD2. The CDR3 spells CASSLTGTSGHQYF. DNA for the CDR3: TGTGCCAGCAGCCTCACCGGGACTAGCGGACACCAGTACTTC.